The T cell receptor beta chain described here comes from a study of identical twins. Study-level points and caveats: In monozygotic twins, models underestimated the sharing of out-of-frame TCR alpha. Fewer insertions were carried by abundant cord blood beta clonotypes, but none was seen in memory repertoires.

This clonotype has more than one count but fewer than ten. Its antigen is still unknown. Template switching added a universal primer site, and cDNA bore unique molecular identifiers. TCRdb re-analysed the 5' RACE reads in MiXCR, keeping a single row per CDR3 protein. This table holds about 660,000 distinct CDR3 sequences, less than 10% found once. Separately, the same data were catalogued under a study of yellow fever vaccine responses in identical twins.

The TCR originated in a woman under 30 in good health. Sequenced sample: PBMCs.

CDR3 residues: CAISESSEPSTDTQYF. DNA of the CDR3: TGTGCCATCAGTGAGTCATCCGAGCCTAGCACAGATACGCAGTATTTT. V usage is TRBV10-3 and J usage is TRBJ2-3; no definite D call. Germline loops: CDR1 ENHRY, CDR2 SYGVKD. The CDR3 sequence is 16 residues long. The V end lost 0 bases, the J end lost 0 bases, and 10 bases lay between the germline ends.